This entry lists 21 T cell receptor beta chains sequenced from one sample in a study of early T cells in non-severe SARS-CoV-2 infection. TCRdb independently ran MiXCR on the 5' RACE reads; one entry per CDR3 protein. The repertoire holds about 55,000 distinct CDR3 sequences, with around 14% as singletons. The specimen comprised whole blood, sampled at baseline. These receptors came from an adult who was a healthcare worker with PCR-confirmed SARS-CoV-2 infection or an uninfected control (not recorded which).

This clonotype was seen only a few times. The chain links TRBV7-3 to TRBJ2-1; 11 bases line up with TRBD2. This CDR3 region has 16 residues. Germline lookup yields CDR1 SGHTA and CDR2 FQGTGA. The trim removed 5 bases at V and 2 bases at J, leaving 5 bases unmatched. The CDR3 loop reads CASSALTSGTYNEQFF. The CDR3 DNA is TGTGCCAGCAGCGCACTGACTAGCGGGACCTACAATGAGCAGTTCTTC.

Many counts were recorded for this clonotype. The V and J genes are TRBV7-2 and TRBJ2-5; D not resolved. CDR3 size: 13 residues. Trimming left V 3 bases short and J 1 base short, with 6 bases between. CDR1 is SGHTA, CDR2 FQGNSA, per germline. DNA of the CDR3: TGTGCCAGCAGCTTCGGGCCCCAAGAGACCCAGTACTTC. Translation gives CASSFGPQETQYF.

Only a few counts were recorded for this clonotype. The chain recombines TRBV20-1 with TRBJ1-6, with D perhaps matching TRBD1 (6 bases). Germline V lookup: CDR1 DFQATT, CDR2 SNEGSKA (reference sequence). The CDR3 has 15 residues. Trimming left V 1 base short and J 7 bases short, with 14 bases between. The CDR3 here is CSARVGQGRNSPLHF. The CDR3, as DNA: TGCAGTGCTAGAGTAGGGCAGGGGAGAAATTCACCCCTCCACTTT.

This clonotype was seen more than once but under ten times. This rearrangement joins TRBV10-3 to TRBJ2-7; either TRBD1 or TRBD2 may fit D (5 bases each). V was pared by 4 bases and J by 0 bases, with 13 bases between. The germline V gene encodes CDR1 ENHRY and CDR2 SYGVKD. This CDR3 spans 15 amino acids. CDR3 DNA sequence: TGTGCCATCAGTGGGGGCTCGAGGGGCTCCTACGAGCAGTACTTC. This gives the protein CAISGGSRGSYEQYF.

This clonotype was counted only a few times. The rearrangement uses TRBV9 and TRBJ2-7; D may be TRBD1 or TRBD2 (6 bases each). V lost 4 bases and J lost 4, with 18 bases in between. Germline V gives CDR1 SGDLS, CDR2 YYNGEE. There are 15 residues in the CDR3. The CDR3 bases are TGTGCCAGCAGCCCACGACAGGACGCGGGGTACGAGCAGTACTTC. It codes for CASSPRQDAGYEQYF.

This clonotype was picked up a small number of times. The chain carries TRBV28 and TRBJ1-6; the match to TRBD1 covers 9 bases. Trimming cost V 3 bases and J 10 bases; bases outside gene matches: 7. This CDR3 comprises 15 residues. Germline V CDR1 and CDR2: MDHEN, SYDVKM. This CDR3 reads CASSFGTGIQSPLHF. The CDR3, as DNA: TGTGCCAGCAGTTTCGGGACAGGGATACAGTCACCCCTCCACTTT.

The gene calls are TRBV6-1 and TRBJ2-5; D may match TRBD1 or TRBD2 (5 bases each). The CDR3 has 13 amino acids. Per the germline V gene, CDR1 is MNHNS and CDR2 is SASEGT. V was cut by 7 bases and J by 4 bases, with 13 bases left in between. Written as DNA, the CDR3 is TGTGCCAGCAAGGGGACGGTGCGAGAGACCCAGTACTTC. Translating gives CASKGTVRETQYF.

This clonotype showed up just a few times. The chain joins TRBV4-2 to TRBJ2-3, with TRBD1 matching over 7 bases. V was pared by 0 bases and J by 6 bases, with 6 bases of the junction left unmatched. This CDR3 comprises 15 residues. The germline V gene encodes CDR1 LGHNA and CDR2 YNFKEQ. CDR3 coding DNA: TGTGCCAGCAGCCAAGATGGGACAGCTGGGGATACGCAGTATTTT. Translated, it gives CASSQDGTAGDTQYF.

This clonotype was observed at least ten times. The chain is built from TRBV7-9 and TRBJ2-3; D remains unclear. Germline CDR1 reads SEHNR; CDR2 reads FQNEAQ (reference sequence). Trimming cost V 3 bases and J 4 bases, with 8 bases left between them. The length of the CDR3 is 13 residues. The CDR3 region has the DNA TGTGCCAGCAGCTTTTCCCCGGCAGATACGCAGTATTTT. Translated: CASSFSPADTQYF.

The chain links TRBV5-1 to TRBJ1-2, with D possibly being TRBD1 (6 bases). Per germline, CDR1 SGHRS and CDR2 YFSETQ. The CDR3 consists of 13 residues. The ends were cut back, 4 bases at V and 4 bases at J, with 11 bases in the middle. The CDR3 coding sequence is TGCGCCAGCAGCACGGACAGAGGCTATGGCTACACCTTC. This translates into CASSTDRGYGYTF.

The sample holds many counts of this clonotype. The rearrangement links TRBV7-3 to TRBJ2-1; 10 bases map to TRBD2. The germline V gene encodes CDR1 SGHTA and CDR2 FQGTGA. After removal of 5 bases from V and 7 bases from J, the junction contained 8 bases not matched to a gene. The CDR3 contains 15 residues. DNA of the CDR3: TGTGCCAGCAGCCTACGACTAGCGGGTACAAATGAGCAGTTCTTC. Its protein is CASSLRLAGTNEQFF.

This sequence joins TRBV5-5 and TRBJ2-3; D is unresolved. With 0 bases removed from V and 0 bases from J, the gap between germline ends came to 8 bases. From germline, CDR1 is SGHKS and CDR2 YYEKEE (reference sequence). The CDR3 extends over 15 amino acids. In DNA form, the CDR3 reads TGTGCCAGCAGCTTGGCGGACCCTAGCACAGATACGCAGTATTTT. Translation: CASSLADPSTDTQYF.

This clonotype has at least ten counts. The rearrangement links TRBV7-9 to TRBJ2-3; 7 bases line up with TRBD2. Germline CDR1 is SEHNR and CDR2 is FQNEAQ (reference sequence). The CDR3 covers 12 residues. V was clipped by 1 base and J by 13 bases; unmatched bases: 5. As DNA, the CDR3 is TGTGCCAGCAGCTTAGAAGCGGGACCTAAGTATTTT. This encodes CASSLEAGPKYF.

This clonotype was detected many times. The chain links TRBV11-2 to TRBJ1-4; no clear D. V lost 5 bases, J lost 7 bases, and 8 bases lay in between. CDR1 and CDR2 from the germline V gene are SGHAT and FQNNGV. The CDR3 loop spans 12 amino acids. CDR3 sequence (DNA): TGTGCCAGCAGCACCACAGTTGAAAAACTGTTTTTT. As protein: CASSTTVEKLFF.

This clonotype was picked up many times. The chain has TRBV27 and TRBJ1-1; 7 nucleotides match TRBD1. Germline-derived CDR1 and CDR2 are MNHEY and SMNVEV (reference sequence). The CDR3 spans 15 residues. After removal of 8 bases from V and 5 bases from J, the junction contained 14 bases not matched to a gene. CDR3 sequence reads: CASRSLGTELTEAFF. The CDR3 coding sequence is TGTGCCAGCCGCTCCCTCGGGACAGAACTTACTGAAGCTTTCTTT.

The rearrangement joins TRBV24-1 to TRBJ2-1; 9 bases fit TRBD1. Germline V gene lookup returns CDR1 KGHDR and CDR2 SFDVKD. This CDR3 has 16 residues. With 4 bases clipped from V and 8 bases from J, the junction kept 11 bases outside the gene matches. The CDR3 region has the DNA TGTGCCACCAGTGACCCCGGGACAGGGTTAGATTATGAGCAGTTCTTC. It is translated as CATSDPGTGLDYEQFF.

This clonotype occurred a few times. The chain has TRBV2 and TRBJ2-7; 7 bases line up with TRBD2. Germline CDR1 SNHLY, CDR2 FYNNEI. The trim removed 5 bases at V and 2 bases at J, leaving 6 bases unmatched. The CDR3 covers 14 residues. CDR3 DNA: TGTGCCAGCAGTTTGACTAGCAACCCCTACGAGCAGTACTTC. The encoded protein is CASSLTSNPYEQYF.

This chain uses TRBV4-2 with TRBJ2-2; TRBD1 agrees at 8 bases. Losses at the gene ends were 1 base for V and 7 bases for J; bases not matched to a gene: 11. From germline, CDR1 is LGHNA and CDR2 YNFKEQ. The CDR3 runs to 17 residues. CDR3 sequence: CASSQALGQGVSGELFF. The CDR3 DNA sequence: TGTGCCAGCAGCCAAGCCCTCGGACAGGGTGTAAGCGGGGAGCTGTTTTTT.

Many counts were recorded for this clonotype. The CDR3: CASILTWGGRADTQYF. In DNA, the CDR3 is TGTGCCAGCATCTTAACCTGGGGGGGGCGAGCAGATACGCAGTATTTT. V and J are TRBV27 and TRBJ2-3; possible D gene TRBD2, 7 bases. Germline V gives CDR1 MNHEY, CDR2 SMNVEV (reference sequence). Trimming took 7 bases from V and 4 from J, leaving 21 bases between them. CDR3 length: 16 amino acids.

In its sample, this clonotype was seen many times. The chain recombines TRBV19 with TRBJ2-2; D gene unclear. The V end lost 5 bases, the J end lost 1 base, and 8 bases lay between the germline ends. Germline lookup yields CDR1 LNHDA and CDR2 SQIVND (reference sequence). The CDR3 is made up of 14 amino acids. The CDR3: CASSRMENTGELFF. Written as DNA, the CDR3 is TGTGCCAGTAGTCGAATGGAGAACACCGGGGAGCTGTTTTTT. Based on the CDR3 plus reference TRBV19 and TRBJ2-2, the full variable domain is DGGITQSPKYLFRKEGQNVTLSCEQNLNHDAMYWYRQDPGQGLRLIYYSQIVNDFQKGDIAEGYSVSREKKESFPLTVTSAQKNPTAFYLCASSRMENTGELFFGEGSRLTVL.

The chain is built from TRBV10-3 and TRBJ2-1, with 7 nucleotides matching TRBD1. V trimming: 5 bases; J trimming: 5 bases; junction bases outside the gene matches: 6. The CDR3 totals 14 residues. Germline CDR1 and CDR2: ENHRY and SYGVKD. The CDR3 here is CAISSGTVNNEQFF. CDR3 nucleotides: TGTGCCATCAGTTCCGGGACAGTTAACAATGAGCAGTTCTTC.